This passage covers 17 T cell receptor beta chains from one sample sequenced in a study of blood T cell repertoires in COVID-19 (dated by TCRdb to 2019 to 2021). The library was made by the immunoSEQ multiplex PCR assay. TCRdb retrieved this table from immuneACCESS and kept in-frame rearrangements only. Not all clones are present; in checked studies, unresolved V genes account for under half, and no reason is known for the remainder. This sample comprises around 130,000 clones, around nine tenths of them detected only once. Less than 20% of the sample goes to the ten largest clones. Sequenced: peripheral blood. The receptors here all came from a man between 45 and 60 years old with active or convalescent COVID-19.

J is TRBJ1-1 and V is TRBV5-4, with 8 nucleotides matching TRBD1. CDR3 length: 17 residues. CDR1 is SGHNT, CDR2 YYREEE, per germline (reference sequence). Germline trimming cut 2 bases from V and 1 base from J; bases unmatched to any gene: 10. The CDR3 region has the DNA TGTGCCAGCAGCTTACCCGGACAGGGTCTGCGGAACACTGAAGCTTTCTTT. Protein: CASSLPGQGLRNTEAFF.

This clone was counted a single time. This rearrangement joins TRBV7-8 to TRBJ2-7, with TRBD1 identical over 9 bases. The CDR3 runs 13 residues. With V trimmed by 5 bases and J by 4 bases, 3 bases remained unmatched. Germline CDR1 and CDR2: SGHVS and FQNEAQ. The CDR3 nucleotides are TGTGCCAGCAGCACGGACAGGGGATACGAGCAGTACTTC. Its translation: CASSTDRGYEQYF. Variable domain in full (rest from reference TRBV7-8 and TRBJ2-7): GAGVSQSPRYKVAKRGQDVALRCDPISGHVSLFWYQQALGQGPEFLTYFQNEAQLDKSGLPSDRFFAERPEGSVSTLKIQRTQQEDSAVYLCASSTDRGYEQYFGPGTRLTVT.

This chain connects TRBV18 to TRBJ2-1, with 9 bases identical to TRBD2. The J segment lost 2 bases and the V segment lost 3 bases, leaving 8 bases of the junction unmatched. The CDR3 consists of 17 residues. Per the germline V gene, CDR1 is KGHSH and CDR2 is LQKENI. CDR3 amino acids: CASSPPGLAGAYNEQFF. CDR3 nucleotide sequence: TGTGCCAGCTCACCCCCTGGTTTAGCGGGGGCCTACAATGAGCAGTTCTTC. Filled out from reference TRBV18 and TRBJ2-1, the complete variable domain reads NAGVMQNPRHLVRRRGQEARLRCSPMKGHSHVYWYRQLPEEGLKFMVYLQKENIIDESGMPKERFSAEFPKEGPSILRIQQVVRGDSAAYFCASSPPGLAGAYNEQFFGPGTRLTVL.

This chain uses TRBV3-1 (or the pseudogene TRBV3-2) with TRBJ2-4; possible D gene TRBD2, 6 bases. The V end lost 1 base, the J end lost 10 bases, and 20 bases lay between the germline ends. The CDR3 runs to 16 residues. Germline CDR1 is LGHDT and CDR2 is YNNKEL (reference sequence). The CDR3 loop reads CASSQVGQAGPGIQYF. The CDR3 DNA is TGTGCCAGCAGCCAAGTGGGGCAGGCGGGGCCAGGGATTCAGTACTTC.

The CDR3 protein is CASSTGLANNEQFF. In DNA form, the CDR3 reads TGTGCCAGCAGCACGGGACTAGCGAACAATGAGCAGTTCTTC. The chain recombines TRBV7-2 with TRBJ2-1; 10 nucleotides match TRBD2. Germline lookup yields CDR1 SGHTA and CDR2 FQGNSA. There are 14 residues in the CDR3. Trimming cost V 5 bases and J 5 bases; bases outside gene matches: 3.

V and J are TRBV27 and TRBJ2-7, with D possibly matching TRBD2 (5 bases). Per germline, CDR1 MNHEY and CDR2 SMNVEV (reference sequence). This CDR3 has 12 amino acids. Trimming pared 8 bases from V and 2 bases from J, leaving 10 bases between. The CDR3 DNA is TGTGCCAGCGGGAGCGCCGCCTACGAGCAGTACTTC. Amino acids: CASGSAAYEQYF.

This clone has just one count. V is TRBV3-1 (or the pseudogene TRBV3-2) and J is TRBJ2-7, with 11 bases aligning to TRBD2. With 4 bases clipped from V and 11 bases from J, the junction kept 4 bases outside the gene matches. The CDR3 runs to 12 residues. Germline-derived CDR1 and CDR2 are LGHDT and YNNKEL (reference sequence). The CDR3 sequence is CASSLTTSGKYF. Here the CDR3 DNA reads TGTGCCAGCAGCCTAACGACTAGCGGGAAGTACTTC.

The chain combines TRBV7-8 with TRBJ1-1, with TRBD1 identical over 9 bases. CDR3 length equals 13 residues. Germline assignment: CDR1 SGHVS and CDR2 FQNEAQ. V trimming: 4 bases; J trimming: 5 bases; junction bases outside the gene matches: 2. The chain's CDR3 is CASSYGQGTEAFF. The CDR3 bases are TGTGCCAGCAGCTACGGACAGGGGACTGAAGCTTTCTTT.

The rearrangement links TRBV20-1 to TRBJ2-7; tentatively, D is TRBD1 (6 bases). Trimming took 6 bases from V and 3 from J, leaving 6 bases between them. The CDR3 covers 10 residues. Germline V CDR1 and CDR2: DFQATT, SNEGSKA (reference sequence). The CDR3 protein is CSARGYEQYF. The CDR3, as DNA: TGCAGTGCCAGGGGCTACGAGCAGTACTTC.

The chain has TRBV10-1 and TRBJ2-7, with 9 bases fitting TRBD2. Trimming cost V 5 bases and J 0 bases; bases outside gene matches: 11. This CDR3 contains 17 residues. CDR1 and CDR2 (germline): WNHNN, SYGVQD (reference sequence). The CDR3: CASSLGLLAGSSYEQYF. The DNA for the CDR3 is TGCGCCAGCAGTCTAGGTCTTCTAGCGGGGTCCTCCTACGAGCAGTACTTC.

V is TRBV5-5 and J is TRBJ2-1, with D unresolved. CDR1 SGHKS and CDR2 YYEKEE come from the germline V gene (reference sequence). V lost 6 bases and J lost 1, with 11 bases in between. The CDR3 spans 14 residues. CDR3 sequence (DNA): TGTGCCAGCACCCTTATGTTATCCTACAATGAGCAGTTCTTC. Its translation is CASTLMLSYNEQFF.

This clone appeared a single time. The rearrangement joins TRBV28 to TRBJ2-7; no clear D. V was trimmed by 6 bases and J by 0 bases, leaving 15 bases between them. Germline V gene lookup returns CDR1 MDHEN and CDR2 SYDVKM. This CDR3 has 15 amino acids. The CDR3 DNA is TGTGCCAGCAGCCTCAGCGTTTTTAGCTCCTACGAGCAGTACTTC. It codes for CASSLSVFSSYEQYF. The variable domain in full, with the rest retrieved from reference TRBV28 and TRBJ2-7, is DVKVTQSSRYLVKRTGEKVFLECVQDMDHENMFWYRQDPGLGLRLIYFSYDVKMKEKGDIPEGYSVSREKKERFSLILESASTNQTSMYLCASSLSVFSSYEQYFGPGTRLTVT.

The rearrangement uses TRBV19 and TRBJ1-1; TRBD1 matches 7 bases. The CDR3 runs to 16 residues. J was trimmed by 1 base and V by 4 bases; bases with no gene match: 9. CDR1 and CDR2 (germline): LNHDA, SQIVND (reference sequence). For the CDR3, the DNA is TGTGCCAGTAGTACTCCAGGGGGAAGGGCGAACACTGAAGCTTTCTTT. Its translation: CASSTPGGRANTEAFF.

The gene calls are TRBV4-1 and TRBJ2-3, with D possibly being TRBD1 (5 bases). The CDR3 loop spans 16 amino acids. Germline V gene sequence: CDR1 MGHRA, CDR2 YSYEKL. Trimming stripped 4 bases from V and 2 bases from J, with 16 bases between. CDR3 loop: CASSLLTDSDTDTQYF. CDR3 bases: TGCGCCAGCAGCCTCCTAACAGACAGTGACACAGATACGCAGTATTTT.

V is TRBV9 and J is TRBJ2-3, with TRBD2 identical over 8 bases. The CDR3 sequence is 17 residues long. Germline lookup yields CDR1 SGDLS and CDR2 YYNGEE. With V trimmed by 2 bases and J by 3 bases, 11 bases remained unmatched. CDR3 region: CASSVVGLTGGTDTQYF. CDR3 nucleotide sequence: TGTGCCAGCAGCGTCGTAGGGCTAACGGGAGGGACAGATACGCAGTATTTT.

This chain joins TRBV6-5 and TRBJ1-2; D possibly corresponds to TRBD1 (5 bases). CDR1 and CDR2 from the germline V gene are MNHEY and SVGAGI. Trimming removed 6 bases from V and 4 bases from J, with 18 bases in between. The CDR3 contains 15 residues. CDR3 protein: CASRTPRGLSYGYTF. Here the CDR3 DNA reads TGTGCCAGCAGAACGCCGAGGGGACTGAGCTATGGCTACACCTTC.

A remark on this clone: An end of the junction does not agree with germline; a read error may underlie this. The J gene is TRBJ1-1, the V gene TRBV10-3, with 10 bases aligning to TRBD1. Germline assignment: CDR1 ENHRY and CDR2 SYGVKD. This CDR3 has 14 residues. CDR3 amino acids: CAISKGTGDTEVFF. The CDR3 DNA sequence: TGTGCCATCAGCAAAGGGACAGGGGACACTGAAGTTTTCTTT.